Listed below are T cell receptor beta chains from one sample, sequenced in a study of blood T cell repertoires in COVID-19. TCRdb's copy holds only in-frame clones and misses some; the assay was immunoSEQ multiplex PCR. The data hold around 67,000 clones, with around four fifths observed a single time. Sequencing was carried out using peripheral blood. These receptors originate from a man between 65 and 85 years old with acute or convalescent COVID-19. CDR3s include the opening cysteine and the closing phenylalanine or tryptophan. D genes are given only for firm matches. Expanded clones are given a class, and other clones once, few, many or no size at all.

j_gene | v_gene | abundance | d_gene | CDR3nt | CDR3aa
TRBJ1-2 | TRBV19 | . | . | TGTGCCAGTAGTTTGGACAGAGACTATGGCTACACCTTC | CASSLDRDYGYTF
TRBJ2-1 | TRBV3-1/TRBV3-2 | once | . | TGTGCCAGCAGCCCGGGGCTCGGGGGTTACAATGAGCAGTTCTTC | CASSPGLGGYNEQFF
TRBJ2-2 | TRBV5-1 | . | . | TGCGCCAGCAGCTTAGGGGTGACCGGGGAGCTGTTTTTT | CASSLGVTGELFF
TRBJ2-5 | TRBV19 | . | . | TGTGCCAGTAGTATAGGGGGGCTGGAGAGTGAGACCCAGTACTTC | CASSIGGLESETQYF
TRBJ1-6 | TRBV5-6 | . | TRBD1 | TGTGCCAGCAGCTTGGGACAGGGCTCTTCACCCCTCCACTTT | CASSLGQGSSPLHF
TRBJ2-7 | TRBV12-3/TRBV12-4 | . | . | TGTGCCAGCACCCCGGGACTGAACTACGAGCAGTACTTC | CASTPGLNYEQYF
TRBJ1-6 | TRBV3-1/TRBV3-2 | few | . | TGTGCCAGCAGCCTGGGGGAGGTAAATAATTCACCCCTCCACTTT | CASSLGEVNNSPLHF
TRBJ2-5 | TRBV5-4 | . | TRBD1 | TGTGCCAGCAGCTTGGGGGACAGGACACAAGAGACCCAGTACTTC | CASSLGDRTQETQYF
TRBJ1-1 | TRBV19 | few | TRBD1 | TGTGCCAGTAGTCACGACAGGGGCGGGACAGCTAGAACTGAAGCTTTCTTT | CASSHDRGGTARTEAFF
TRBJ2-3 | TRBV5-1 | few | . | TGCGCCAGCAGCTTGCAGGGGGGCCGAACAGATACGCAGTATTTT | CASSLQGGRTDTQYF
TRBJ2-2 | TRBV5-1 | . | TRBD1 | TGCGCCAGCACCCTGGTGGGGACAGGGACCGGGGAGCTGTTTTTT | CASTLVGTGTGELFF
TRBJ1-2 | TRBV12-3/TRBV12-4 | . | TRBD1 | TGTGCCAGCAGATTGACAGGGGGTTATGGCTACACCTTC | CASRLTGGYGYTF
TRBJ1-5 | TRBV28 | . | . | TGTGCCAGCAGTTTACGGGGGGGCCGGCCCGGGCCCCAGCATTTT | CASSLRGGRPGPQHF
TRBJ2-1 | TRBV20-1 | . | TRBD2 | TGCAGTGCTAGTTCCCCGGGAGGTCACAATGAGCAGTTCTTC | CSASSPGGHNEQFF
TRBJ1-1 | TRBV7-9 | . | . | TGTGCCAGCAGGGCAGGGGTTCTGAACACTGAAGCTTTCTTT | CASRAGVLNTEAFF
TRBJ1-3 | TRBV4-1 | . | . | TGCGCCAGCAGTAACAAGGGGGTAGAAGACACCATATATTTT | CASSNKGVEDTIYF
TRBJ1-5 | TRBV12-3/TRBV12-4 | once | TRBD1 | TGTGCCAGCACCGGGACAGGGAATCAGCCCCAGCATTTT | CASTGTGNQPQHF
TRBJ2-6 | TRBV4-2 | . | TRBD2 | TGTGCCAGCAGCCAAGTAGCGGGAGGATTACCTGGGGCCAACGTCCTGACTTTC | CASSQVAGGLPGANVLTF
TRBJ2-5 | TRBV5-6 | . | TRBD1 | TGTGCCAGCAGCTTGTATACAGGGGTTTCAGAGACCCAGTACTTC | CASSLYTGVSETQYF
TRBJ2-1 | TRBV10-2 | . | TRBD2 | TGCGCCAGCAGTGGTTCTAGCGGGGGGCTCGGTGAGCAGTTCTTC | CASSGSSGGLGEQFF
TRBJ2-3 | TRBV2 | . | . | TGTGCCAGCGGCCCAGGGGCCCGGGGCACAGATACGCAGTATTTT | CASGPGARGTDTQYF
TRBJ2-4 | TRBV28 | . | . | TGTGCCAGCAGTTTTCAGGGCCAAAACATTCAGTACTTC | CASSFQGQNIQYF
TRBJ1-1 | TRBV10-2 | . | . | TGCGCCAGCATCGGGTCTTTCCGGGCTTTCTTT | CASIGSFRAFF
TRBJ1-2 | TRBV5-1 | . | . | TGCGCCAGCAGCTTACAAGAGGGTGAAGGCTACACCTTC | CASSLQEGEGYTF
TRBJ1-5 | TRBV28 | . | . | TGTGCCAGCAGACAGGGAGTTAATCAGCCCCAGCATTTT | CASRQGVNQPQHF
TRBJ2-7 | TRBV28 | . | . | TGTGCCAGCAGCCTCAGGGGCGAGAGCTCCTACGAGCAGTACTTC | CASSLRGESSYEQYF
TRBJ2-7 | TRBV3-1/TRBV3-2 | once | TRBD1 | TGTGCCAGCAGCCCTGGGACAGGGAGCTCCTACGAGCAGTACTTC | CASSPGTGSSYEQYF
TRBJ2-1 | TRBV28 | . | TRBD1 | TGTGCCACTTACAGGGGGACCTACAATGAGCAGTTCTTC | CATYRGTYNEQFF
TRBJ2-7 | TRBV27 | . | TRBD2 | TGTGCCAGCTCCCCTTTCGGAGCTAGCGGTTTTTACGAGCAGTACTTC | CASSPFGASGFYEQYF
TRBJ1-1 | TRBV7-2 | . | . | TGTGCCAGCAGCTTAGGCGCTTGGGTAGGGGACACTGAAGCTTTCTTT | CASSLGAWVGDTEAFF
TRBJ1-4 | TRBV3-1/TRBV3-2 | . | . | TGTGCCAGCAGCCAAGAGGGCAGGGGTGAAGAAAAACTGTTTTTT | CASSQEGRGEEKLFF
TRBJ2-2 | TRBV7-3 | few | . | TGTGCCAGCAGCCCCGGGACACTCGTCCTAGGCGGGGAGCTGTTTTTT | CASSPGTLVLGGELFF
TRBJ1-1 | TRBV7-2 | . | . | TGTGCCAGCAGCTTACAGGTAGAAGCTTTCTTT | CASSLQVEAFF
TRBJ2-7 | TRBV30 | once | TRBD1 | TGTGCCTGGAGTGTACTCGCAGGGGGAGAGCAGTACTTC | CAWSVLAGGEQYF
TRBJ2-5 | TRBV15 | . | TRBD1 | TGTGCCACCAGCGGGACAGGGAGACCTGTGGAGACCCAGTACTTC | CATSGTGRPVETQYF
TRBJ1-1 | TRBV5-1 | once | . | TGCGCCAGCAGCTCCGGGGGGAATAGGAACACTGAAGCTTTCTTT | CASSSGGNRNTEAFF
TRBJ2-1 | TRBV7-8 | . | TRBD2 | TGTGCCAGCAGCAGCGGGGGTCGGGGGAATGAGCAGTTCTTC | CASSSGGRGNEQFF
TRBJ2-1 | TRBV10-1 | . | TRBD2 | TGCGCCAGCAGTGAAGGGACTAGCGGGAGTGGGGGCTACAATGAGCAGTTCTTC | CASSEGTSGSGGYNEQFF
TRBJ2-1 | TRBV9 | . | TRBD2 | TGTGCCAGCAGCGTAGGGACTAGCGGGAGGCATGAGCAGTTCTTC | CASSVGTSGRHEQFF
TRBJ2-1 | TRBV11-2 | . | TRBD2 | TGTGCCAGCAGCCAAGGACTAGCGGCCACCGAGCAGTTCTTC | CASSQGLAATEQFF
TRBJ2-7 | TRBV3-1/TRBV3-2 | . | . | TGTGCCAGCAGCCAAGCCGGACTACCCCTTCGCGAGCAGTACTTC | CASSQAGLPLREQYF